This T cell receptor beta chain was retrieved from a study of T cell changes during pregnancy in multiple sclerosis. The CDR3 extends over 13 amino acids. The germline V gene has CDR1 LNHDA and CDR2 SQIVND (reference sequence). V dropped 8 bases and J dropped 1 base, with 11 bases sitting between them. Profiled with immunoSEQ multiplex PCR; TCRdb holds only in-frame clones, not every one. This sample has 50,000 to 65,000 clones; around 93% occur once, and the top ten carry approximately 3.4%. The V gene is TRBV19, the J gene TRBJ1-1; D remains ambiguous. The origin of this receptor is a female donor with multiple sclerosis, enrolled in a pregnancy study. The source was CD8+ T cells from peripheral blood mononuclear cells, collected in the second trimester of pregnancy. This CDR3 is CASGWAGNTEAFF. CDR3 nucleotide sequence: TGTGCCAGTGGTTGGGCCGGGAACACTGAAGCTTTCTTT.